This T cell receptor beta chain was profiled in a study of Ad26.COV2.S vaccination and SARS-CoV-2 variants. Looking at the study overall: Intramuscular Ad26.COV2.S at 5x10^10 or 1x10^11 viral particles.

Findings and caveats of the study: People given the vaccine had a wider spike-specific TCR breadth than placebo recipients did. The TCR breadth and depth analyses may have produced an underestimate of total T cell responses. After vaccination, substantial breadth of spike-specific CD8+ and CD4+ responses was reported.

Specified treatment: about 20 received Ad26.COV2.S at low or high dose, single or two shots; about 5 received placebo; per-sample allocation not given. Sampling happened 63 days after the first vaccine or placebo injection. Trimming at V came to 3 bases and at J to 0 bases, leaving 4 bases not matched to a gene. CDR3 length equals 17 residues. Germline lookup yields CDR1 LNHDA and CDR2 SQIVND (reference sequence). Notes on this clone: Its antigen is undetermined.

TCRdb keeps only in-frame clones here, not all; method: immunoSEQ multiplex PCR. The table records fewer than 400,000 clones, approximately 80% of them present only once. The source material was peripheral blood, sampled in a trial of Ad26.COV2.S vaccine versus placebo. This TCR derives from a person between 18 and 59 years old who received the Ad26.COV2.S COVID-19 vaccine or a placebo. The chain has TRBV19 and TRBJ2-3; 12 bases are a match to TRBD2. The CDR3 sequence is CASSIPSGGASTDTQYF. The CDR3 nucleotides are TGTGCCAGTAGTATCCCTAGCGGGGGGGCCAGCACAGATACGCAGTATTTT.